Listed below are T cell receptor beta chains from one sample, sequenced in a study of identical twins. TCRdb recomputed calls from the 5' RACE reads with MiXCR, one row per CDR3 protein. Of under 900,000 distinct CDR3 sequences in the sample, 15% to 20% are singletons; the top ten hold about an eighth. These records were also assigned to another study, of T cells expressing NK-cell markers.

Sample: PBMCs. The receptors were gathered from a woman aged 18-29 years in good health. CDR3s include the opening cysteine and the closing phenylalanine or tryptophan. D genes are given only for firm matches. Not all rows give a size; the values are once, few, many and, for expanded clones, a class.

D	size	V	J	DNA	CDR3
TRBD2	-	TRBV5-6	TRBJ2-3	TGTGCCAGCAGCCTCCGGACTAGAACAGATACGCAGTATTTT	CASSLRTRTDTQYF
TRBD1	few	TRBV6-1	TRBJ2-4	TGTGCCAGCAGGACCGGGACAGGGGTAACCAAAAACATTCAGTACTTC	CASRTGTGVTKNIQYF
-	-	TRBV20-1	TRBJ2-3	TGCAGTGCTGGGAAGCGGGCACACTCTAGCACAGATACGCAGTATTTT	CSAGKRAHSSTDTQYF
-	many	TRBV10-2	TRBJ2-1	TGCGCCAGCAGTGAGTGGTGGGGGAATGAGCAGTTCTTC	CASSEWWGNEQFF
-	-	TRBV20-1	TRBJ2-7	TGCAGTGCGCTCGGCGCTTTGAGCGAGCAGTACTTC	CSALGALSEQYF
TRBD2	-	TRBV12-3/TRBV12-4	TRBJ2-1	TGTGCCAGCAGTGGGGGACTAGCGGCCAATGAGCAGTTCTTC	CASSGGLAANEQFF
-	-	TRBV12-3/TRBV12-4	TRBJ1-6	TGTGCCAGCAGTTTAGGTCTACGGGGGACACCCCTCCACTTT	CASSLGLRGTPLHF
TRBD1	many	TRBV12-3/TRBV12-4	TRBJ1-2	TGTGCCTGCGGGACAGGTCCTTTTATGGGTGGCTACACCTTC	CACGTGPFMGGYTF
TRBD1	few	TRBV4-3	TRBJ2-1	TGCGCCAGCAGCCAACGGGACAGGGCAAATGAGCAGTTCTTC	CASSQRDRANEQFF
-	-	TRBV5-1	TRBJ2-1	TGCGCCAGCAGCTTGGAGAACCATCCAGGCAATGAGCAGTTCTTC	CASSLENHPGNEQFF
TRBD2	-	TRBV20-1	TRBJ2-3	TGCAGTGCTAGGGGACTAGCACAGCAGTATTTT	CSARGLAQQYF
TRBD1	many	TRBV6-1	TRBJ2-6	TGTGCCAGCAGCCGTGAAAACGGACAGGCCTACACCGTCCTGACTTTC	CASSRENGQAYTVLTF
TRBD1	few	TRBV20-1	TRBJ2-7	TGCAGTGCTCCACACAACACCGGGACAGGGTTTCGGCAGTACTTC	CSAPHNTGTGFRQYF
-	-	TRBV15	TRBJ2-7	TGTGCCACCGGGGACGCCCAATCCTACGAGCAGTACTTC	CATGDAQSYEQYF
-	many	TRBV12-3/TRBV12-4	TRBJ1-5	TGTGCCAGCAGTTCGAACCCAGGTAGCAATCAGCCCCAGCATTTT	CASSSNPGSNQPQHF
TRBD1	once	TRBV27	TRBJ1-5	TGTGCCAGCAGTTCCTACAGGGGGCTGGATCAGCCCCAGCATTTT	CASSSYRGLDQPQHF
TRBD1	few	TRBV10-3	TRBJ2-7	TGTGCCATCGGTGGGACAGGGAACTACGAGCAGTACTTC	CAIGGTGNYEQYF
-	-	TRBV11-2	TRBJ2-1	TGTGCCAGCAGCTCGAGCCGGGACGGATACAATGAGCAGTTCTTC	CASSSSRDGYNEQFF
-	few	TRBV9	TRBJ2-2	TGTGCCAGCAGCGTAGGAGGAGTAGTGGCCGGGGAGCTGTTTTTT	CASSVGGVVAGELFF
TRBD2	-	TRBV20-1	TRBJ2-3	TGCAGTGCCCCCGCGGGGGGGCTTAGAGATACGCAGTATTTT	CSAPAGGLRDTQYF
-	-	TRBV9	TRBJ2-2	TGTGCCAGCAGCGTAGTCTGGCACACCGGGGAGCTGTTTTTT	CASSVVWHTGELFF
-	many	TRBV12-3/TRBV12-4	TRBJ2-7	TGTGCCAGCGGACGAGCGTACGAGCAGTACTTC	CASGRAYEQYF
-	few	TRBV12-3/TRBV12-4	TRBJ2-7	TGTGCCAGCAGCCGAAGCGCCTACTACGAGCAGTACTTC	CASSRSAYYEQYF
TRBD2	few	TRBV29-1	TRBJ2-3	TGCAGCGTCTGGGGGACTAGCGGGAGTGGTGATACGCAGTATTTT	CSVWGTSGSGDTQYF
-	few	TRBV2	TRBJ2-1	TGTGCCAGCGTGGAGGCCAACAATGAGCAGTTCTTC	CASVEANNEQFF
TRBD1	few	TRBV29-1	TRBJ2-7	TGCAGCGTCGTACCGAGGACAGGAGGATACGAGCAGTACTTC	CSVVPRTGGYEQYF